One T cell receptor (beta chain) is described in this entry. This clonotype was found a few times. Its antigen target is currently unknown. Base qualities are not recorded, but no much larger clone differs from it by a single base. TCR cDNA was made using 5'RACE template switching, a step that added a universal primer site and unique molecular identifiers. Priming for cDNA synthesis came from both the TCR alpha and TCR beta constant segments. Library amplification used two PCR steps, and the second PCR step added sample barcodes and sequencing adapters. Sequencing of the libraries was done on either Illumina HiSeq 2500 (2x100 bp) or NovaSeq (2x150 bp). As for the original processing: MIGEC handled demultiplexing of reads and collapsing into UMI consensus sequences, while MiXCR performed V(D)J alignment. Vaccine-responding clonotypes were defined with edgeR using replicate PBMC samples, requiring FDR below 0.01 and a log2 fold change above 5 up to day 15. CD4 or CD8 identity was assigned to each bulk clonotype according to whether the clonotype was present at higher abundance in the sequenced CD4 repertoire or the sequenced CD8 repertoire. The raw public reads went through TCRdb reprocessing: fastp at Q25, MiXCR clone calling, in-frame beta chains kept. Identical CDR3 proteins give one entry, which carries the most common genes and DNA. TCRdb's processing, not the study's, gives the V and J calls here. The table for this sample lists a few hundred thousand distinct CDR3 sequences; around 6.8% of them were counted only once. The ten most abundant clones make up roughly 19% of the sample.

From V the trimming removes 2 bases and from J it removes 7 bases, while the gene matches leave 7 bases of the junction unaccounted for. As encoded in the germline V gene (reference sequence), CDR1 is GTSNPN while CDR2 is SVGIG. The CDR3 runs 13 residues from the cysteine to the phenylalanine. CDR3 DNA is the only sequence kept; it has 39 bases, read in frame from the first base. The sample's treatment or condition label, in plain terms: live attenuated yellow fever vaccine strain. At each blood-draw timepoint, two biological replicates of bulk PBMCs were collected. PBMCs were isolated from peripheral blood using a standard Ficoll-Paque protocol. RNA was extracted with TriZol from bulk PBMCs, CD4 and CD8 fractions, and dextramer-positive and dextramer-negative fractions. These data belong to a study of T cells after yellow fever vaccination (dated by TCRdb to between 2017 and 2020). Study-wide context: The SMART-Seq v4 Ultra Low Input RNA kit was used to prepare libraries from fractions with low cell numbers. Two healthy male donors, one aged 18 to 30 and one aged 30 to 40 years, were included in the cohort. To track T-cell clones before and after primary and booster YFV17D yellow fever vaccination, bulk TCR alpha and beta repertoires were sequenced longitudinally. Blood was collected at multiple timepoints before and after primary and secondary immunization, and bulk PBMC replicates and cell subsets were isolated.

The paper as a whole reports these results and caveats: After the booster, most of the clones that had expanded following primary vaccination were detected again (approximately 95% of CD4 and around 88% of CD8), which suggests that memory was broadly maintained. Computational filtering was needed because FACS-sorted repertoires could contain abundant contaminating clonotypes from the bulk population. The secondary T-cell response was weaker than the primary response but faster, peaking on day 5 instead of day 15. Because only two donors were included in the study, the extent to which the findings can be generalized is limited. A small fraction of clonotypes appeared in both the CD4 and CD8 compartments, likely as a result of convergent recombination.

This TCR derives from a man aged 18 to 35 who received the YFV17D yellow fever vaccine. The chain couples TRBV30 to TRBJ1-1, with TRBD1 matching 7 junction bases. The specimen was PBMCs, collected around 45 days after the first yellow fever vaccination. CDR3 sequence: CAWSIGRGDEAFF. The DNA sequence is TGTGCCTGGAGTATCGGCAGGGGGGATGAAGCTTTCTTT.